This T cell receptor beta chain emerged from a study of high-grade serous ovarian cancer treatment subgroups. About the research overall: Mean per sample: around 13,000 reads, around 7,300 unique TCR beta rearrangements.

The tumor samples were collected prior to definitive surgery or chemotherapy. Repertoires were generated with immunoSEQ multiplex PCR, while TCRdb's copy carries only in-frame clones and drops some. The sample lists 6,500 to 8,000 clones, over 75% occurring once. The sample comprised tumor tissue. This receptor was taken from a human donor with high-grade serous ovarian cancer.

The CDR3 spells CASSDSPGNQPQHF. For the CDR3, the DNA is TGTGCCAGCAGTGACTCTCCAGGGAATCAGCCCCAGCATTTT. The V and J genes are TRBV6-4 and TRBJ1-5; the D gene is possibly TRBD1 (5 bases). CDR3 length: 14 residues. The ends were cut back, 0 bases at V and 4 bases at J, with 7 bases in the middle. CDR1 and CDR2 (germline): MRHNA, SNTAGT.